Presented here are 8 T cell receptor beta chains from one specimen sequenced in a study of cytomegalovirus exposure and HLA in healthy donors. Both 60 Vbeta primers and 13 Jbeta primers went into the PCR. Measured with immunoSEQ multiplex PCR; TCRdb has only the in-frame clones, and not every one. This sample carries about 170,000 clones, less than 90% of them seen once, and the ten largest clones take around 4.4%. Sequencing used PBMCs. The receptors derive from a woman between 50 and 59 years old in good health and CMV-seropositive.

This clone was counted a few times. The V call is TRBV28, the J call TRBJ1-1; D is possibly TRBD1 (6 bases). Trimming left V 6 bases short and J 10 bases short, with 15 bases between. CDR3 length: 12 amino acids. Germline CDR1 and CDR2: MDHEN and SYDVKM. CDR3 in DNA: TGTGCCAGCAGCCCGGGAGGGGGTATAGCTTTCTTT. Its translation is CASSPGGGIAFF. Full variable domain (missing parts from reference TRBV28 and TRBJ1-1): DVKVTQSSRYLVKRTGEKVFLECVQDMDHENMFWYRQDPGLGLRLIYFSYDVKMKEKGDIPEGYSVSREKKERFSLILESASTNQTSMYLCASSPGGGIAFFGQGTRLTVV.

This chain uses TRBV5-1 with TRBJ1-1; D not certain. V was pared by 6 bases and J by 1 base, with 16 bases between. The CDR3 runs to 15 residues. The germline V gene has CDR1 SGHRS and CDR2 YFSETQ. The CDR3 nucleotides read TGCGCCAGCACCCTAAGTGCAGGTCGGAACACTGAAGCTTTCTTT. Translation: CASTLSAGRNTEAFF.

The DNA of the CDR3 is TGTGCCAGTAGGTCGGATCAACTAGCGGGAGCTGGTAATGAGCAGTTCTTC. This gives the protein CASRSDQLAGAGNEQFF. This rearrangement joins TRBV19 to TRBJ2-1; 11 bases fit TRBD2. CDR3 length: 17 residues. Germline assignment: CDR1 LNHDA and CDR2 SQIVND (reference sequence). The J segment lost 7 bases and the V segment lost 6 bases, leaving 14 bases of the junction unmatched.

In this sample, this clone turned up once. The chain uses TRBV7-2 and TRBJ2-3; the D is unclear. The CDR3 covers 11 residues. Trimming took 7 bases from V and 10 from J, leaving 12 bases between them. Germline CDR1 SGHTA, CDR2 FQGNSA. CDR3 nucleotides: TGTGCCAGCACTAAATACGAGGCGCAGTATTTT. As protein: CASTKYEAQYF.

This chain uses TRBV5-4 with TRBJ2-5; D not resolved. The end of the DNA fits TRBJ2-7 better, so the J call may be wrong. The CDR3 has 16 amino acids. CDR1 and CDR2 (germline): SGHNT, YYREEE (reference sequence). CDR3 region: CASSLLKATGSYEQYF. The CDR3 bases are TGTGCCAGCAGCTTGCTCAAAGCGACTGGTTCCTACGAGCAGTACTTC.

The rearrangement joins TRBV13 to TRBJ1-5; no clear D gene. Germline V gene lookup returns CDR1 PRHDT and CDR2 FYEKMQ (reference sequence). With 0 bases removed from V and 9 bases from J, the gap between germline ends came to 15 bases. CDR3 length: 15 amino acids. In DNA form, the CDR3 reads TGTGCCAGCAGCTTAGGTCGCGGCACCCCGGGGCCCCAGCATTTT. Protein product: CASSLGRGTPGPQHF.

V gene TRBV5-1 combines with J gene TRBJ2-3, with D perhaps TRBD1 (5 bases). The ends were cut back, 0 bases at V and 2 bases at J, with 13 bases in the middle. Germline V gene data show CDR1 as SGHRS and CDR2 as YFSETQ. The CDR3 consists of 16 residues. Written as DNA, the CDR3 is TGCGCCAGCAGCTTGGACCCCAGGGATCCCACAGATACGCAGTATTTT. It yields the protein CASSLDPRDPTDTQYF.

This chain uses TRBV18 with TRBJ2-3, with 8 bases fitting TRBD2. The V segment lost 3 bases and the J segment 7 bases; nucleotides outside the gene matches: 9. Germline V gives CDR1 KGHSH, CDR2 LQKENI. The CDR3 sequence is 15 residues long. The CDR3 is CASSPQLAVGHTQYF. The CDR3 DNA is TGTGCCAGCTCACCTCAACTAGCGGTGGGTCATACGCAGTATTTT.